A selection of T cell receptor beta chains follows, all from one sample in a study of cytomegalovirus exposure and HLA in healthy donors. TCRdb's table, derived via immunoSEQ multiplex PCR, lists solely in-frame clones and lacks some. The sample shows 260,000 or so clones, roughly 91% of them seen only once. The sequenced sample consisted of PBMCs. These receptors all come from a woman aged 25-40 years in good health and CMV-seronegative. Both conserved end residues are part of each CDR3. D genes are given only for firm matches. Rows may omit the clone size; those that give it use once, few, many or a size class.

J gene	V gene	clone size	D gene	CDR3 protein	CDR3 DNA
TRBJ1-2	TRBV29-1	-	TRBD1	CSVIDRESGYTF	TGCAGCGTTATCGACAGGGAATCTGGCTACACCTTC
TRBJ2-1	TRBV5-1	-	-	CASSLGEGLNEQFF	TGCGCCAGCAGCTTGGGTGAGGGACTCAATGAGCAGTTCTTC
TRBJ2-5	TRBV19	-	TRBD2	CASSITSGSRVRETQYF	TGTGCCAGTAGTATAACTAGCGGGAGTCGGGTCAGAGAGACCCAGTACTTC
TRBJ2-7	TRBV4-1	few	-	CASSRPGQTVSYEQYF	TGCGCCAGCAGCCGCCCGGGACAAACAGTCTCCTACGAGCAGTACTTC
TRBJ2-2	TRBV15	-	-	CATSRDLRTGELFF	TGTGCCACCAGCAGAGACTTGAGGACCGGGGAGCTGTTTTTT
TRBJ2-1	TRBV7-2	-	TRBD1	CASSLLSSDRAQFF	TGTGCCAGCAGCTTACTATCGTCGGACAGGGCGCAGTTCTTC
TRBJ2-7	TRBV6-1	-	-	CASGSRGLYEQYF	TGTGCCAGCGGCTCGAGAGGCCTCTACGAGCAGTACTTC
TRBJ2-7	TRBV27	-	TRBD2	CASSPSLAGGRYEQYF	TGTGCCAGCAGTCCCTCACTAGCGGGAGGCCGTTACGAGCAGTACTTC
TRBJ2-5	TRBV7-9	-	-	CASSLAGWRQETQYF	TGTGCCAGCAGCTTAGCGGGATGGAGGCAAGAGACCCAGTACTTC
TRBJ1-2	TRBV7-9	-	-	CASSSTQGLLYYGYTF	TGTGCCAGCAGCTCCACACAGGGATTGTTATACTATGGCTACACCTTC
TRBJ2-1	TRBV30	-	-	CASRVRGANNEQFF	TGTGCCTCCCGCGTGAGAGGGGCAAACAATGAGCAGTTCTTC
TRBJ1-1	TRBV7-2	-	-	CASSLKANTEAFF	TGTGCCAGCAGCTTAAAAGCGAACACTGAAGCTTTCTTT
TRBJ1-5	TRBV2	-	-	CASSMGRLESNQPQHF	TGTGCCAGCAGTATGGGACGGCTGGAAAGCAATCAGCCCCAGCATTTT
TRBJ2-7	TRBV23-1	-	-	CASTRGEDVHRSYEQYF	TGCGCCAGCACTCGGGGAGAGGACGTACATCGGTCCTACGAGCAGTACTTC
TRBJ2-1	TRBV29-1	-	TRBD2	CSVESSGSGAYNEQFF	TGCAGCGTTGAGTCCAGTGGTAGCGGGGCCTACAATGAGCAGTTCTTC
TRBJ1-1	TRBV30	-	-	CAFTRANTEAFF	TGTGCCTTCACCAGGGCGAACACTGAAGCTTTCTTT
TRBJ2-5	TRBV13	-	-	CASSRRAERETQYF	TGTGCCAGCAGCCGGAGGGCCGAGCGGGAGACCCAGTACTTC
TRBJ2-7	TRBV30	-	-	CAWRKKGSRTYEQYF	TGTGCCTGGAGAAAGAAGGGGTCTAGGACCTACGAGCAGTACTTC
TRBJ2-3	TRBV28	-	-	CASSLGTMTQYF	TGTGCCAGCAGCCTAGGGACCATGACGCAGTATTTT
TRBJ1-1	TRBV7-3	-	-	CASSLTGTDTEAFF	TGTGCCAGCAGCCTAACCGGGACGGACACTGAAGCTTTCTTT
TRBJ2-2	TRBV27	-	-	CASSFGANTGELFF	TGTGCCAGCAGTTTTGGGGCGAACACCGGGGAGCTGTTTTTT
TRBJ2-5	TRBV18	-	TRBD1	CASSPLHGTGAGETQYF	TGTGCCAGCTCACCACTCCACGGGACAGGGGCAGGGGAGACCCAGTACTTC
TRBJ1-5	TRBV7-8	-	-	CASSLNLWDGNQPQHF	TGTGCCAGCAGCTTAAATTTGTGGGACGGCAATCAGCCCCAGCATTTT
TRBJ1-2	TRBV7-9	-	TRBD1	CASSSGQGRHGYTF	TGTGCCAGCAGCTCCGGACAGGGCCGGCACGGCTACACCTTC
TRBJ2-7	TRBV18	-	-	CASSPPDGTEQYF	TGTGCCAGCTCACCACCGGACGGGACAGAGCAGTACTTC
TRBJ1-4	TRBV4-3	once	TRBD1	CASSPGAGQGGEKLFF	TGCGCCAGCAGCCCCGGGGCGGGACAGGGGGGAGAAAAACTGTTTTTT
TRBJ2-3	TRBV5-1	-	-	CASGERGAVTDTQYF	TGCGCCAGCGGGGAGAGGGGGGCAGTGACAGATACGCAGTATTTT
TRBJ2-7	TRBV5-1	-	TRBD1	CASSLGAGGSYSYEQYF	TGCGCCAGCAGCTTGGGAGCAGGGGGTTCCTACTCCTACGAGCAGTACTTC
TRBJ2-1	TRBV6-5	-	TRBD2	CASSLAGGFANEQFF	TGTGCCAGCAGCCTAGCGGGAGGGTTCGCCAATGAGCAGTTCTTC
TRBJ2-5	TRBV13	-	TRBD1	CASSFGTGGEETQYF	TGTGCCAGCAGCTTCGGGACAGGGGGCGAAGAGACCCAGTACTTC
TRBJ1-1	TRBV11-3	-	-	CASSPLLGRGVAFF	TGTGCCAGCAGCCCGCTTTTAGGGCGGGGGGTAGCTTTCTTT
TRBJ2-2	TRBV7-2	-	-	CASSPRVNTGELFF	TGTGCCAGCAGCCCTAGAGTGAACACCGGGGAGCTGTTTTTT
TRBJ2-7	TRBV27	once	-	CASSLGRGYEQYF	TGTGCCAGCAGTTTGGGTAGGGGGTACGAGCAGTACTTC
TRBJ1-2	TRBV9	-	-	CASSAQWGLFGYTF	TGTGCCAGCAGCGCCCAGTGGGGCCTTTTTGGCTACACCTTC
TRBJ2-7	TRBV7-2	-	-	CASSYSSYEQYF	TGTGCCAGCAGCTACAGCTCCTACGAGCAGTACTTC
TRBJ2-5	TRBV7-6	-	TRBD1	CASSFTGAWETQYF	TGTGCCAGCAGCTTCACAGGGGCCTGGGAGACCCAGTACTTC
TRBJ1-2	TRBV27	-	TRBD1	CASRITGTGSQRGYTF	TGTGCCAGCAGGATCACCGGGACAGGGTCTCAGCGGGGCTACACCTTC
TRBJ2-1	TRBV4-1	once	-	CASSRIDLISYNEQFF	TGCGCCAGCAGCCGCATCGACTTGATCTCCTACAATGAGCAGTTCTTC
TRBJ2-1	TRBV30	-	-	CAWCTSSYNEQFF	TGTGCCTGGTGTACTAGCAGTTACAATGAGCAGTTCTTC
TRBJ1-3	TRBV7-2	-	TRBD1	CASSPWTGTGNTIYF	TGTGCCAGCAGCCCCTGGACAGGAACTGGAAACACCATATATTTT
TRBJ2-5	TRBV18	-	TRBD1	CASSPVGQGETQYF	TGTGCCAGCTCACCCGTTGGACAGGGGGAGACCCAGTACTTC
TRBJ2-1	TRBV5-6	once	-	CASSLVAYNEQFF	TGTGCCAGCAGCTTGGTCGCCTACAATGAGCAGTTCTTC
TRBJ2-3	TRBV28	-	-	CASSFGQSTSTDTQYF	TGTGCCAGCAGTTTTGGGCAATCAACTAGCACAGATACGCAGTATTTT
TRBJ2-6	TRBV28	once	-	CAIGRDSRTPGANVLTF	TGTGCCATTGGGAGGGACAGTCGAACCCCTGGGGCCAACGTCCTGACTTTC
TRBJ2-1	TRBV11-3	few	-	CASSLGSMSHEQFF	TGTGCCAGCAGCTTAGGCTCGATGAGCCATGAGCAGTTCTTC
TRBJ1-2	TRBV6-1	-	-	CASTNGGRTNGYTF	TGTGCCAGCACGAACGGGGGGAGGACCAATGGCTACACCTTC
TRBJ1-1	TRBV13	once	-	CASSFAGENTEAFF	TGTGCCAGCAGCTTCGCAGGGGAAAACACTGAAGCTTTCTTT
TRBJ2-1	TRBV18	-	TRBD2	CASSATSGFNEQFF	TGTGCCAGCTCTGCGACTAGCGGGTTTAATGAGCAGTTCTTC
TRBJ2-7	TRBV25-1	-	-	CASSERTDYEQYF	TGTGCCAGCAGTGAACGGACGGACTACGAGCAGTACTTC
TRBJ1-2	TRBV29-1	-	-	CSVERGSGLYGYTF	TGCAGCGTTGAGCGGGGTTCGGGGCTATATGGCTACACCTTC
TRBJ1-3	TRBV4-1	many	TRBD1	CASSRPGGTASGNTIYF	TGCGCCAGCAGCCGACCCGGTGGGACAGCCTCTGGAAACACCATATATTTT
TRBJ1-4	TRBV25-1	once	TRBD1	CASIGTDPEKLFF	TGTGCCAGCATTGGGACAGACCCTGAAAAACTGTTTTTT